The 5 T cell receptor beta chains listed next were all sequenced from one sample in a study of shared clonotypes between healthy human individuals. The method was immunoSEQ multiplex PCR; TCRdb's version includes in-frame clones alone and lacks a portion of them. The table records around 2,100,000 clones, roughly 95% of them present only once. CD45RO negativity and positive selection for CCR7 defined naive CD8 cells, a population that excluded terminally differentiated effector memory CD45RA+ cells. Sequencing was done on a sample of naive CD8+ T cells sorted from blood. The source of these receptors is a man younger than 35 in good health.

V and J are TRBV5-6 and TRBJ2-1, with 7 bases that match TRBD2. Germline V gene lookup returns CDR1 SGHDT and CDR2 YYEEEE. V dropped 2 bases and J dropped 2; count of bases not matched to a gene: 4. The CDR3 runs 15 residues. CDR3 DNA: TGTGCCAGCAGCTTTCCGGCGGGAGCCTACAATGAGCAGTTCTTC. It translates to CASSFPAGAYNEQFF.

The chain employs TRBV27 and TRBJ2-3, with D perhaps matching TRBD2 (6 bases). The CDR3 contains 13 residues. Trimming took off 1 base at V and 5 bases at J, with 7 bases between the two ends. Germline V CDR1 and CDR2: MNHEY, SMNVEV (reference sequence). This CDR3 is CASSLFGRDTQYF. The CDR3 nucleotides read TGTGCCAGCAGTTTATTCGGGAGAGATACGCAGTATTTT.

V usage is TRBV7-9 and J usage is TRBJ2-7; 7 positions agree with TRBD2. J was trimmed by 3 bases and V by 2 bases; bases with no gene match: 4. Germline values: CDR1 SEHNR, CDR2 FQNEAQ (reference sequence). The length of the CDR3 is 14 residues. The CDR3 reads CASSLLTSVYEQYF. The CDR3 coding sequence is TGTGCCAGCAGCTTACTAACTAGCGTCTACGAGCAGTACTTC.

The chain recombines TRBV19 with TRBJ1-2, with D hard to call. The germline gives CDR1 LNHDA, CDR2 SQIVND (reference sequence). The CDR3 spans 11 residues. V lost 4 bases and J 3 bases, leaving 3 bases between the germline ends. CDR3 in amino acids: CASSNHYGYTF. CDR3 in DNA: TGTGCCAGTAGTAACCACTATGGCTACACCTTC.

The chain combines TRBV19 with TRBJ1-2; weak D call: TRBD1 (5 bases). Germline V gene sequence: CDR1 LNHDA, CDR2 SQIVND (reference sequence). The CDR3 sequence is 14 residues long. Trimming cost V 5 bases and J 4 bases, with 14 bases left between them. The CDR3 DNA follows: TGTGCCAGTAGTGGGGACCAATTCGGCTATGGCTACACCTTC. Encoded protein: CASSGDQFGYGYTF.